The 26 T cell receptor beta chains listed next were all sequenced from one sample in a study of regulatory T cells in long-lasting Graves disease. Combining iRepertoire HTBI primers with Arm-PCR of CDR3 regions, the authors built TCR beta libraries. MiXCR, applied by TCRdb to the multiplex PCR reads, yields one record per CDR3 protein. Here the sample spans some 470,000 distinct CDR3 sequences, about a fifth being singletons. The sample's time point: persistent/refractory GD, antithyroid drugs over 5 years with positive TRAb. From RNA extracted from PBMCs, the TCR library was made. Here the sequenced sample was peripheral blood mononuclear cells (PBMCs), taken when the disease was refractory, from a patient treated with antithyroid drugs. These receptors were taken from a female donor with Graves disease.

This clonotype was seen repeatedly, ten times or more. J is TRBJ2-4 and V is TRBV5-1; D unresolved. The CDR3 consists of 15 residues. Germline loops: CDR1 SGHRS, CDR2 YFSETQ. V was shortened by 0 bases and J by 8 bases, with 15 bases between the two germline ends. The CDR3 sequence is CASSLGRLPSDIQYF. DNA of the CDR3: TGCGCCAGCAGCTTGGGGCGGCTCCCCTCAGACATTCAGTACTTC.

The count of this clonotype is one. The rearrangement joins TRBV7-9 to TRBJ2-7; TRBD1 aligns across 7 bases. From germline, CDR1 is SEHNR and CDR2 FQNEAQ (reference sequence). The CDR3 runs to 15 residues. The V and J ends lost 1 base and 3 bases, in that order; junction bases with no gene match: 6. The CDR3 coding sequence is TGTGCCAGCAGCTTAGACCTCGGACAGGTCTACGAGCAGTACTTC. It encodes CASSLDLGQVYEQYF.

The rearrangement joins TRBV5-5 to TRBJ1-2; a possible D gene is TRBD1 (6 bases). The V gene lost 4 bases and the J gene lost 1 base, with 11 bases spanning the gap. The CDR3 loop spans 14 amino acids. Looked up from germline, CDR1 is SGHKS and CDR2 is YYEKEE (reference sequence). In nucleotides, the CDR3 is TGTGCCAGCAGCCCTAGGGACATTAACTATGGCTACACCTTC. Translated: CASSPRDINYGYTF.

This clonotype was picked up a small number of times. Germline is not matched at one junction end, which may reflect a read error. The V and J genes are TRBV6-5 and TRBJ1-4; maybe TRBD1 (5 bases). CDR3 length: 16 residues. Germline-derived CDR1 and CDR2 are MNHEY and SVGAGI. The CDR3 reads CASSYSGTLGNEKLFF. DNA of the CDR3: TGTGCCAGCAGCTACTCCGGGACCCTCGGGAATGAAAAACTGTTTTTT.

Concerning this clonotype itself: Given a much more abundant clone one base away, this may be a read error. The CDR3 spells CASRARYEQYF. DNA of the CDR3: TGTGCCAGCAGGGCTCGGTACGAGCAGTACTTC. J is TRBJ2-7 and V is TRBV2; D remains ambiguous. Germline V CDR1 and CDR2: SNHLY, FYNNEI. V was cut by 6 bases and J by 4 bases, with 7 bases left in between. The CDR3 consists of 11 residues. Supplemented by reference TRBV2 and TRBJ2-7, the full variable domain reads EPEVTQTPSHQVTQMGQEVILRCVPISNHLYFYWYRQILGQKVEFLVSFYNNEISEKSEIFDDQFSVERPDGSNFTLKIRSTKLEDSAMYFCASRARYEQYFGPGTRLTVT.

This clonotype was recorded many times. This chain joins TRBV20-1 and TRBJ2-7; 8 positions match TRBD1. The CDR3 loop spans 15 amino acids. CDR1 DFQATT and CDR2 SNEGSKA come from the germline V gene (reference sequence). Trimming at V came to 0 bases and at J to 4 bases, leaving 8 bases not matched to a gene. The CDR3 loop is CSAREHQGASYEQYF. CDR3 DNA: TGCAGTGCTAGAGAACACCAGGGGGCGAGTTACGAGCAGTACTTC.

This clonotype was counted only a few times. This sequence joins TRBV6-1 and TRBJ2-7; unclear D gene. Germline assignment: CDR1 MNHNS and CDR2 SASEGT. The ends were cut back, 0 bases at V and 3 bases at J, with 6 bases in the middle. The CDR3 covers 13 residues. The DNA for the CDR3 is TGTGCCAGCAGTGAAGCGGATTACTACGAGCAGTACTTC. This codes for CASSEADYYEQYF.

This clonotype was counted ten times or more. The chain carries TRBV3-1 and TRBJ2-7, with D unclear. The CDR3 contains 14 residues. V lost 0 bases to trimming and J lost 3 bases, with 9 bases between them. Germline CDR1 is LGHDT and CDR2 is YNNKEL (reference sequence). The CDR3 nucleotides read TGTGCCAGCAGCCAAGAGGCTCGGGTCTACGAGCAGTACTTC. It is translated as CASSQEARVYEQYF.

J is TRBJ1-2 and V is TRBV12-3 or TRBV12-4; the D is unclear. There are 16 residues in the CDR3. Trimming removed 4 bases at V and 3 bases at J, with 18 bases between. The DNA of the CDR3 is TGTGCCAGCAGTTCTCACCCGGGGTTTATTGACTATGGCTACACCTTC. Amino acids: CASSSHPGFIDYGYTF.

CDR3 sequence reads: CSAPEGASNTEAFF. The CDR3 DNA sequence: TGCAGTGCTCCAGAAGGGGCCTCGAACACTGAAGCTTTCTTT. The J gene is TRBJ1-1, the V gene TRBV20-1; tentatively, D is TRBD1 (5 bases). This CDR3 comprises 14 residues. Trimming shortened V by 5 bases and J by 1 base, and 14 bases separated the two germline ends. Germline V lookup: CDR1 DFQATT, CDR2 SNEGSKA (reference sequence).

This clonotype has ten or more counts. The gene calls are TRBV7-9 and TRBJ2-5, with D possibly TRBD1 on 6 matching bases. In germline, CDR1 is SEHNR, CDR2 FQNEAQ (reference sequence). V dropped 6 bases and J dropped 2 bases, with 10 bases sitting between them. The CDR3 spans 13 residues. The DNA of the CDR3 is TGTGCCAGCAGTCCTACAGGGCAAGAGACCCAGTACTTC. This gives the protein CASSPTGQETQYF.

The CDR3 loop is CASSSTYRDTEAFF. Here the CDR3 DNA reads TGTGCCAGCAGCTCGACTTACCGGGACACTGAAGCTTTCTTT. The V call is TRBV7-2, the J call TRBJ1-1, with D uncertain. Germline values: CDR1 SGHTA, CDR2 FQGNSA. Between the trimmed V and J ends, which lost 4 bases and 3 bases, there was a span of 12 bases. The CDR3 spans 14 residues.

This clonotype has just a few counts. CDR3 amino acids: CSALNRDTGHHSGGYTF. CDR3 DNA sequence: TGCAGTGCCCTTAATCGCGACACTGGACACCACTCGGGGGGCTACACCTTC. The chain is built from TRBV20-1 and TRBJ1-2, with D maybe TRBD1 (5 bases). V lost 6 bases and J 8 bases, leaving 31 bases between the germline ends. The germline V gene encodes CDR1 DFQATT and CDR2 SNEGSKA (reference sequence). The CDR3 totals 17 residues.

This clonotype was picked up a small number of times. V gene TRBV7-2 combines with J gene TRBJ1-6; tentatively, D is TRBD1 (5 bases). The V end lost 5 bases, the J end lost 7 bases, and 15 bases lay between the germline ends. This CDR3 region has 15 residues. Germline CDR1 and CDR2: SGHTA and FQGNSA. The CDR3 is CASSMGRWYNSPLHF. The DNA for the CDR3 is TGTGCCAGCAGCATGGGACGGTGGTACAATTCACCCCTCCACTTT.

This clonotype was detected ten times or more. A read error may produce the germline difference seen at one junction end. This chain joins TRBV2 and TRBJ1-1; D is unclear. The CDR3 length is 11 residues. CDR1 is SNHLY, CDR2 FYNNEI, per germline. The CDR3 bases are TGTGCCAGCAGAGTTGACACGGAAGCTTTCTTT. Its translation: CASRVDTEAFF.

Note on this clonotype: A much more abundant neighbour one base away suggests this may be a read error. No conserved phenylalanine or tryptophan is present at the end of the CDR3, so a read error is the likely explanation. The CDR3 reads CASSLEHTNTEAFL. The CDR3 DNA is TGTGCCAGCAGTTTAGAACATACTAACACTGAAGCTTTCCTT. The chain combines TRBV28 with TRBJ1-1; D is unresolved. The V end was cut by 2 bases, the J end by 2 bases, with 9 bases between. This CDR3 is built from 14 residues. Germline-derived CDR1 and CDR2 are MDHEN and SYDVKM.

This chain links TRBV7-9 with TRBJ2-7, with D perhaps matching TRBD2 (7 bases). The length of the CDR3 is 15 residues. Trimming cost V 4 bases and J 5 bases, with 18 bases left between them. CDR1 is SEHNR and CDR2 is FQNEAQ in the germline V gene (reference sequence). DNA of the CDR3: TGTGCCAGCAGCTGGGGGGGACACCGCCTCCACGAGCAGTACTTC. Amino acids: CASSWGGHRLHEQYF.

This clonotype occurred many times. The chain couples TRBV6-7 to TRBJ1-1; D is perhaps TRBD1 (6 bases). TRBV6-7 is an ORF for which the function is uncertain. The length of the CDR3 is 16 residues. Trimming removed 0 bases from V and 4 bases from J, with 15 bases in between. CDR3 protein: CASSYSKQGPGTEAFF. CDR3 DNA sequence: TGTGCCAGCAGTTACTCGAAACAGGGACCGGGCACTGAAGCTTTCTTT.

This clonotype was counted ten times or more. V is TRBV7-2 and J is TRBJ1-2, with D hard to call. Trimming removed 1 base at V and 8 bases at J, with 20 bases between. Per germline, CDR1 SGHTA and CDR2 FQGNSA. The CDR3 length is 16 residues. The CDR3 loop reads CASSLDGNMGSFGYTF. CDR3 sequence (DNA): TGTGCCAGCAGCTTAGACGGCAATATGGGTTCGTTCGGCTACACCTTC. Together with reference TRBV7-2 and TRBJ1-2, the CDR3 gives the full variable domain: GAGVSQSPSNKVTEKGKDVELRCDPISGHTALYWYRQSLGQGLEFLIYFQGNSAPDKSGLPSDRFSAERTGGSVSTLTIQRTQQEDSAVYLCASSLDGNMGSFGYTFGSGTRLTVV.

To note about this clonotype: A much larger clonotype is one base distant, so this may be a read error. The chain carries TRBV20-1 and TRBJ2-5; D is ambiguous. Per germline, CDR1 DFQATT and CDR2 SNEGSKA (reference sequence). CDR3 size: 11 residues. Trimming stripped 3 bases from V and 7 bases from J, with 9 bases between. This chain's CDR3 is CSASREGTQYF. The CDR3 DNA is TGCAGTGCTAGTCGAGAAGGGACCCAGTACTTC.

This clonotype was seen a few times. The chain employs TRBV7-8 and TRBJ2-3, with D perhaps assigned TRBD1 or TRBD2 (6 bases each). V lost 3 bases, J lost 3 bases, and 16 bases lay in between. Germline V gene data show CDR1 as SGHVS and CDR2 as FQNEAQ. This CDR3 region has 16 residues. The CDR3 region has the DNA TGTGCCAGCAGCTTCCCAGGGGAGGAGCAGACAGATACGCAGTATTTT. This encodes CASSFPGEEQTDTQYF.

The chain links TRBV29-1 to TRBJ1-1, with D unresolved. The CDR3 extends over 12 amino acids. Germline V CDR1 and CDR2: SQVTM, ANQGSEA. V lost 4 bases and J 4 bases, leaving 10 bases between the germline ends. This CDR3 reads CSVAGKGTEAFF. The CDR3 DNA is TGCAGCGTTGCCGGGAAGGGCACTGAAGCTTTCTTT.

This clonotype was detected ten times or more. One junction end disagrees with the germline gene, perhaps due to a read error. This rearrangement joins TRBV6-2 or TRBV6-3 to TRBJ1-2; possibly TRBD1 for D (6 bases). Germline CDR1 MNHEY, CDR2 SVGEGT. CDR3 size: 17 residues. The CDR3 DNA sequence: TGTGCCAGCACTTACCGGCGGAGGGCAGGGGCGCTATATGGCTACACCTTC. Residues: CASTYRRRAGALYGYTF.

DNA of the CDR3: TGCGCCAGCAGCCCCTTACACGTAGCTAACTATGGCTACACCTTC. Its protein product is CASSPLHVANYGYTF. This chain joins TRBV4-1 and TRBJ1-2; D not resolved. Germline CDR1 and CDR2: MGHRA and YSYEKL. Trimming shortened V by 4 bases and J by 0 bases, and 12 bases separated the two germline ends. This CDR3 is 15 amino acids long.

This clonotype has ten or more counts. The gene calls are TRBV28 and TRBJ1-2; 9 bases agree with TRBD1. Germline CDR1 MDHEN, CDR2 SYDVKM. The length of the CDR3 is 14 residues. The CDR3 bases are TGTGTTTCCGTCGGGACAGGGCCACTCTATGGCTACACCTTC. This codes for CVSVGTGPLYGYTF.

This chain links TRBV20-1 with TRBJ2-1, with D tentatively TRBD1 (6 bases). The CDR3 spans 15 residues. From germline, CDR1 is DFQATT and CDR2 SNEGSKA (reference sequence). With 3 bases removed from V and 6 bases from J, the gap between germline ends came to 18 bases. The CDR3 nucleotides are TGCAGTGCTAGGGCAGGGGTTGTGATCAGCAATGAGCAGTTCTTC. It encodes CSARAGVVISNEQFF.